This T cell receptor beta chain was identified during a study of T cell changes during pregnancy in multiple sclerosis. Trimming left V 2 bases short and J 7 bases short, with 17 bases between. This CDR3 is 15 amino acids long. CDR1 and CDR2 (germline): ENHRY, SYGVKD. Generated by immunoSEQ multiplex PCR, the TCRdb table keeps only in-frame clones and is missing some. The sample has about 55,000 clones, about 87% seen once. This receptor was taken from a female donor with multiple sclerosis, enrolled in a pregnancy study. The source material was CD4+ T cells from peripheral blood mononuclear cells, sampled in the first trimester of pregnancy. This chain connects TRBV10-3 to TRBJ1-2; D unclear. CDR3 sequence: CAISEPSTPRSGYTF. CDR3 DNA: TGTGCCATCAGTGAGCCTTCGACACCTCGGTCTGGCTACACCTTC.